The sequence of this TCR beta chain was determined in a study of beta chain features in type 1 diabetes. General study results and limits: The naive, central memory and Treg TCRB repertoires looked more alike in patients than they did in healthy donors. The study found moderately but significantly shorter TCRB CDR3s in all four CD4+ subsets of Type 1 diabetes patients. Equally in patients and controls, shorter templates might have been favored by PCR.

Germline CDR1 SEHNR, CDR2 FQNEAQ (reference sequence). This CDR3 comprises 15 residues. Trimming shortened V by 0 bases and J by 4 bases, and 10 bases separated the two germline ends. Sequencing targeted expressed TCRB transcripts, as all isolated RNA had been reverse transcribed. Measured with immunoSEQ multiplex PCR; TCRdb has only the in-frame clones, and not every one. The sample shows 130,000 to 150,000 clones, about 13% of them seen only once. In its sample, this clone was seen many times. Its antigen is currently unknown. This TCR derives from a man younger than 30 with type 1 diabetes. Sequenced material: central memory CD4+ T cells from blood. The chain uses TRBV7-9 and TRBJ2-1; D perhaps matches TRBD1 (6 bases). The CDR3 nucleotides are TGTGCCAGCAGCTTAGCACAGGGATCTTACAATGAGCAGTTCTTC. Translating gives CASSLAQGSYNEQFF. Variable domain in full (rest from reference TRBV7-9 and TRBJ2-1): DTGVSQNPRHKITKRGQNVTFRCDPISEHNRLYWYRQTLGQGPEFLTYFQNEAQLEKSRLLSDRFSAERPKGSFSTLEIQRTEQGDSAMYLCASSLAQGSYNEQFFGPGTRLTVL.